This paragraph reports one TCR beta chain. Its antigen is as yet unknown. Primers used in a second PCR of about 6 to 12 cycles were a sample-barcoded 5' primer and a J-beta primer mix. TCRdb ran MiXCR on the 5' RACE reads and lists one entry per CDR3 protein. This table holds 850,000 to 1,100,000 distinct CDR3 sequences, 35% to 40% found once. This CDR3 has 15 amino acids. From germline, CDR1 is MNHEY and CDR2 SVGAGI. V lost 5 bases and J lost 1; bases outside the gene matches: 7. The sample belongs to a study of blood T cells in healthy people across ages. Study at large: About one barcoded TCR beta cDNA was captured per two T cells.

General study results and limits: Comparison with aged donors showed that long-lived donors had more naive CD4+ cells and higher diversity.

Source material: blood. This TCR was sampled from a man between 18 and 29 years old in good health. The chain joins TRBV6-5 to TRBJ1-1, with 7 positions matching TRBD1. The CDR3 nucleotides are TGTGCCAGCAGTAAAGGGACAGCCAGGAACACTGAAGCTTTCTTT. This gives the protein CASSKGTARNTEAFF.